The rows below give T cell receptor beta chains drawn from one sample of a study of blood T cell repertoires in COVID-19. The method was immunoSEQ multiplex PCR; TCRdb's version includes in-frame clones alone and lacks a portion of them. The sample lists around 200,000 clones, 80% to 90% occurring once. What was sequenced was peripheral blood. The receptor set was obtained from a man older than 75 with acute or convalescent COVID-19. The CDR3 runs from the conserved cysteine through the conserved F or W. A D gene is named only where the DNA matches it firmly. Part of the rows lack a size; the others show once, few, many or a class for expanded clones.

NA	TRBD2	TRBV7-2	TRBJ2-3	TGTGCCAGCAGCTTGGGAAAACTAGCGGGAGCATCAGATACGCAGTATTTT	CASSLGKLAGASDTQYF
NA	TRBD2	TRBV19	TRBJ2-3	TGTGCCACGGGGACTAGCGGGAGTTTTGCAGATACGCAGTATTTT	CATGTSGSFADTQYF
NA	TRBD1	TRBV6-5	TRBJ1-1	TGTGCCAGCAGTTACTCGACAGGGAGTAAAGCTTTCTTT	CASSYSTGSKAFF
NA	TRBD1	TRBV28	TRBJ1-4	TGTGCCAGCAGTTCTACAGGGGCCGCTAATGAAAAACTGTTTTTT	CASSSTGAANEKLFF
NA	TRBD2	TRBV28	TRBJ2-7	TGTGCCAGCAGTTTCGGCGGGAGGAGGTACGAGCAGTACTTC	CASSFGGRRYEQYF
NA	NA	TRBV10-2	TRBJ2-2	TGCGCCAGCAGTCGGGTCACCGGGGAGCTGTTTTTT	CASSRVTGELFF
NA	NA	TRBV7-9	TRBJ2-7	TGTGCCAGCAGCTTATATCAATCGGGTATCCACGAGCAGTACTTC	CASSLYQSGIHEQYF
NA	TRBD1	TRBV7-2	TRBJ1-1	TGTGCCAGCAGCTTACCCGACAGGGGGCAAATGAACACTGAAGCTTTCTTT	CASSLPDRGQMNTEAFF
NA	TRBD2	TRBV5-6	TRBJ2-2	TGTGCCAGCAGCCTCTGGACTAGCGGGAGGTCGACAACCGGGGAGCTGTTTTTT	CASSLWTSGRSTTGELFF
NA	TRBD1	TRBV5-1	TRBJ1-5	TGCGCCAGCAGCTTAGGGACAGGTTTCAATCAGCCCCAGCATTTT	CASSLGTGFNQPQHF
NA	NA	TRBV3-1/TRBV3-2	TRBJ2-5	TGTGCCAGCAGCCAAGATGAGGGTCGCAGGGGACGGGAGACCCAGTACTTC	CASSQDEGRRGRETQYF
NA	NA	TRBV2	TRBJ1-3	TGTGCCAGCAGTGAAAGGGACTTCTCTGGAAACACCATATATTTT	CASSERDFSGNTIYF
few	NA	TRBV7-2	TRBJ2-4	TGTGCCAGCAGCTCATCTAGCGAGAGCTCCAAAAACATTCAGTACTTC	CASSSSSESSKNIQYF
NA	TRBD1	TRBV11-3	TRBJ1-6	TGTGCCAGCAGCGTGGGACAGGTCAATTCACCCCTCCACTTT	CASSVGQVNSPLHF
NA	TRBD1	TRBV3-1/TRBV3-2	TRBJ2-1	TGTGCCAGCAGCCCCCGGGACAGAACCTACAATGAGCAGTTCTTC	CASSPRDRTYNEQFF
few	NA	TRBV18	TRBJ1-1	TGTGCCAGCTCACCCCAACAGGGTCACACTGAAGCTTTCTTT	CASSPQQGHTEAFF
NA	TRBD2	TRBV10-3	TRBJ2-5	TGTGCCATCAGTGGCTCGATTAGCGGGAGTTTTGGGGAGACCCAGTACTTC	CAISGSISGSFGETQYF
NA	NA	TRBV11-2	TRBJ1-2	TGTGCCAGCAGCTATGTAAACTATGGCTACACCTTC	CASSYVNYGYTF
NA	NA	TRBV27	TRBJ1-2	TGTGCCAGCAGTTTACAACCAGGGCTACCGGGCGGCTACACCTTC	CASSLQPGLPGGYTF
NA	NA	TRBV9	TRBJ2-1	TGTGCCAGCAGCGTAGTAGGGGAATCCTACAATGAGCAGTTCTTC	CASSVVGESYNEQFF
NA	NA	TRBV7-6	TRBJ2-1	TGTGCCAGCAGCTTAGCGAGCGGACCCTACAATGAGCAGTTCTTC	CASSLASGPYNEQFF
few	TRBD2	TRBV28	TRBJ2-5	TGTGCCAGCAGTCCCATAGCGGGAGGTAGGCAGGAGACCCAGTACTTC	CASSPIAGGRQETQYF
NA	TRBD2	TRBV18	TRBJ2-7	TGTGCCAGCTCACCAGGGAGGGATTTCTACGAGCAGTACTTC	CASSPGRDFYEQYF
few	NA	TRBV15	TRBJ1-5	TGTGCCACCAGCAGAGGACCAGGGACAACTTATAGCAATCAGCCCCAGCATTTT	CATSRGPGTTYSNQPQHF
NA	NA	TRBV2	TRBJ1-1	TGTGCCAGCAGTGGTCAACTCTTGGCTGAAGCTTTCTTT	CASSGQLLAEAFF
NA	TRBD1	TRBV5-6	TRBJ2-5	TGTGCCAGCAGCCCTTCTGGCAGGGGGCGGCTCAGTGAGACCCAGTACTTC	CASSPSGRGRLSETQYF
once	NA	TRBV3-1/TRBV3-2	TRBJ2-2	TGTGCCAGCAGCCCCATGTGGAACACCGGGGAGCTGTTTTTT	CASSPMWNTGELFF
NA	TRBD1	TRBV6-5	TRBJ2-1	TGTGCCAGCTCCGCCGGGACAGTCTACAATGAGCAGTTCTTC	CASSAGTVYNEQFF
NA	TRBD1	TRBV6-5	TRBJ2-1	TGTGCCACCTCAGGACAGGGGGGAAGTGATGAGCAGTTCTTC	CATSGQGGSDEQFF
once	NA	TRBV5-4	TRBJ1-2	TGTGCCAGCAGCATACGGGGAGGGAGAATGGGGGGCTACACCTTC	CASSIRGGRMGGYTF
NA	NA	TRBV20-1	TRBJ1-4	TGCAGTGCTAGTGTAACAGGGTCAACTAATGAAAAACTGTTTTTT	CSASVTGSTNEKLFF
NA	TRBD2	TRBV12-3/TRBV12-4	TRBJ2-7	TGTGCCAGCAGCCCGGGACTAGCCCCTAGGCAGTACTTC	CASSPGLAPRQYF
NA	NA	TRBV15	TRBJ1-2	TGTGCCACCAGCAGAGATCTGCTAAGTAGCTATGGCTACACCTTC	CATSRDLLSSYGYTF
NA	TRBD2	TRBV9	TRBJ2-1	TGTGCCAGCAGCGAACGGGGACTAGCGGGGACTTCCTACAATGAGCAGTTCTTC	CASSERGLAGTSYNEQFF
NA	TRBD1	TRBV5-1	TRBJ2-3	TGCGCCAGCAGCCAGGGACAGAGCACAGATACGCAGTATTTT	CASSQGQSTDTQYF
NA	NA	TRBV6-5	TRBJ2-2	TGTGCCAGCTGCGCGATTCCTACCAACACCGGGGAGCTGTTTTTT	CASCAIPTNTGELFF
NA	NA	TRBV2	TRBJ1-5	TGTGCCAGCGCCACCCTCGGGAGGTATAGCAATCAGCCCCAGCATTTT	CASATLGRYSNQPQHF
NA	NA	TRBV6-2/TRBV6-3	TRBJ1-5	TGTGCCAGCAGTTCCGACAAGGGAGTACTTAGCAATCAGCCCCAGCATTTT	CASSSDKGVLSNQPQHF